The source of this T cell receptor (beta chain) is a study of cytomegalovirus exposure and HLA in healthy donors. Across the study: The study placed over 65% of its approximately 360 genotyped donors in the Caucasian-associated ancestry cluster.

The V gene end was trimmed by 7 bases and the J gene end by 1 base; junction bases not matched to a gene: 7. CDR3 size: 14 residues. Germline lookup yields CDR1 SGDLS and CDR2 YYNGEE. As concerns this clone: Antigen: not known.

60 Vbeta and 13 Jbeta primers were used in PCR. Data came from immunoSEQ multiplex PCR; TCRdb stores just in-frame clones and leaves some out. The sample has some 150,000 clones; around 77% are singletons. Study outcomes and limitations: Further analysis, carried out later, found HLA-associated TCR beta chains more clonally expanded than equally common other chains. Confirmation was obtained in vitro that three CMV-associated chains are specific for CMV antigens.

Material: PBMCs. This sequence was found in a female donor in good health and CMV-seronegative. The chain joins TRBV9 to TRBJ2-5, with TRBD2 matching 7 bases. This CDR3 is CASAPPGGQETQYF. DNA for the CDR3: TGTGCCAGCGCCCCACCGGGGGGCCAAGAGACCCAGTACTTC.